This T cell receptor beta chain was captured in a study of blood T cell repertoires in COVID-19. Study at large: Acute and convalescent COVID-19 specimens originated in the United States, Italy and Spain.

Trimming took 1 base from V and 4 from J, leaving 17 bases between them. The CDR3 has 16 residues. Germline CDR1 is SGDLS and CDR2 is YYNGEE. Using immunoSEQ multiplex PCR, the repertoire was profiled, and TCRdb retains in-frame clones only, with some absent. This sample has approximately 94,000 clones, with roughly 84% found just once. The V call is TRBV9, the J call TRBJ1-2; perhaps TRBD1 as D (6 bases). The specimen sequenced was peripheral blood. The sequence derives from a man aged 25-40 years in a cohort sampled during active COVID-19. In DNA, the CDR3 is TGTGCCAGCAGCGTAAGGGGGTCCTGGGAAGGCTATGGCTACACCTTC. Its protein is CASSVRGSWEGYGYTF. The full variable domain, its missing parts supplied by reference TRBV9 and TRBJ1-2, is DSGVTQTPKHLITATGQRVTLRCSPRSGDLSVYWYQQSLDQGLQFLIQYYNGEERAKGNILERFSAQQFPDLHSELNLSSLELGDSALYFCASSVRGSWEGYGYTFGSGTRLTVV.